This T cell receptor beta chain was retrieved from a study of blood T cell repertoires in COVID-19. CDR3 size: 14 residues. CDR1 is MDHEN and CDR2 is SYDVKM in the germline V gene. In the original workflow: Counts of nucleated cells, estimated from reference gene primer amplification, were obtained. Assay used: immunoSEQ multiplex PCR; TCRdb lists only in-frame clones, some missing. V, J and clone size derive from that table, while D and trimming were established from the DNA sequence. The repertoire includes about 230,000 clones, roughly 84% of them detected once, and about 1% sits in the top ten. Regarding this clone: A junction boundary mismatches the germline segment, possibly from a read error.

The chain is built from TRBV28 and TRBJ1-6; tentative D call: TRBD1 (5 bases). This sequence was found in a middle-aged man with acute or convalescent COVID-19. The sequencing sample was made of peripheral blood. This chain's CDR3 is CASSLSSGRAPLHF. CDR3 sequence (DNA): TGTGCCAGCAGCTTATCCTCAGGGAGGGCACCCCTCCACTTT.